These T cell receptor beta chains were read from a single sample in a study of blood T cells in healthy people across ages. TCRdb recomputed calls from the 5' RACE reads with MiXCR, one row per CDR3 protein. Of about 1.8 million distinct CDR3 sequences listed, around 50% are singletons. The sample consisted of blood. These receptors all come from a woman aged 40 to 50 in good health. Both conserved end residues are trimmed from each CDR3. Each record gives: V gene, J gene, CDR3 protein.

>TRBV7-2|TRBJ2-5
ASSLGSGLETQY
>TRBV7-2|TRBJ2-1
ASSSPDRYNEQS
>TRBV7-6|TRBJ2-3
ASSSRAGVITDTQY
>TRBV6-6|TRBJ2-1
ASSSPGQFGNEQF
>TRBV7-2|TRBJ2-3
ASSLGLDTDTQY
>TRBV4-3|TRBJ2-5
ASSQDPQGAGRETQY
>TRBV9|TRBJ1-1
ASSYGQGSTEAF
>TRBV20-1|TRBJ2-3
SAGRLPTDTQY
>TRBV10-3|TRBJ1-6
AISGSQDRGIDGVLH
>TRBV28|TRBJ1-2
ASSSHQPPRDGYT
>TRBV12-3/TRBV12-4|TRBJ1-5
ASSFIGDNQPQH
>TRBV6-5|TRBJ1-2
ASSYLGRASYGYT
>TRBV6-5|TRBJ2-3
ASSHSRRDTQY
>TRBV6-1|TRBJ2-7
ASSVAGGRYEQY
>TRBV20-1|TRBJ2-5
SAATSGGPKETQY
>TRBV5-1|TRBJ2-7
ASSPAGFTQGEQY
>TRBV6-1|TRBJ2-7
ASSESLSYEQY